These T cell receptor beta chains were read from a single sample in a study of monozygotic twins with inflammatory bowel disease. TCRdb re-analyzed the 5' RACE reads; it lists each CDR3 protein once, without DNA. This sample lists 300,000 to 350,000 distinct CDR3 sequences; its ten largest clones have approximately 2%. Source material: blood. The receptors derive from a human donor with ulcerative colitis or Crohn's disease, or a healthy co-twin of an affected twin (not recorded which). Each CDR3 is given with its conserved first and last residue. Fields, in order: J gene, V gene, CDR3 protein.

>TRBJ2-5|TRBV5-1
CASSSDRGYQETQYF
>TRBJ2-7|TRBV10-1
CASSESQGPYEQYF
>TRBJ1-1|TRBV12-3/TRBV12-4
CASTLRQGMGEAFF
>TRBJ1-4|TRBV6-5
CASSRDRAELFF
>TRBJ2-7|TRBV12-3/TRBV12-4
CASSTPGEQYF
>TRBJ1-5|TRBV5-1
CASTHQAPEYLNQPQHF
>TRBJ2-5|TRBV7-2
CASSLKVGSLFQETQYF
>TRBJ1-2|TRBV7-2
CALSASHLSGYTF
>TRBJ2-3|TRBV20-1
CSARDLSSAGTDTQYF
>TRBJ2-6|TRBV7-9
CASNQDRASGANVLTF
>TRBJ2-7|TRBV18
CASSPTLAGYEQYF
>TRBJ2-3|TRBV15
CATSRREGGTDTQYF
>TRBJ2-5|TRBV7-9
CASSYDRGFKETQYF
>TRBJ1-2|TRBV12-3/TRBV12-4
CASSFSNYGYTF
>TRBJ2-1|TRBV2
CASSQDGAPYNEQFF
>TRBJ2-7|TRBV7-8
CASSLRLAGASLEQYF
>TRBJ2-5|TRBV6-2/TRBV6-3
CASSYHPADQETQYF
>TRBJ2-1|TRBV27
CASGRDRGYNEQFF
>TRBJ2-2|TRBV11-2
CASSLGGLAGTGELFF
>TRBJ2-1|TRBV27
CASSSTGTAYNEQFF
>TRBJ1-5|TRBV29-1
CSVAGQPEQPQHF
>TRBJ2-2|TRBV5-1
CASNLAGVTGELFF
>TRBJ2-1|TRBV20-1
CSTEGLAGGGLQFF
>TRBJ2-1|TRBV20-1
CSVSGDLSYNEQFF
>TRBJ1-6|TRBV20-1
CSVGEGQNSPLHF
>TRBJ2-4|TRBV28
CASSLDVVWAKNIQYF
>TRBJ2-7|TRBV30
CAWSVGLGGEQYF
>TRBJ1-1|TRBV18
CASSAGAPPWAEAFF
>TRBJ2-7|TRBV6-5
CASSSQGASRRGEQYF
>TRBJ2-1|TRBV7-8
CASSLELAGDYNEQFF
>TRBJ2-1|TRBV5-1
CASSSDRKTSGRDRNEQFF
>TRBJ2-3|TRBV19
CASSIQWEQDHRRDTQYF
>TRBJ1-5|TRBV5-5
CASSEYWTEPLVSQHF
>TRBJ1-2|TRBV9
CASSVQGEDGYTF
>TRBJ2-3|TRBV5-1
CASLLTGTDTQYF
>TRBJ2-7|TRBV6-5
CASRPGQTYEQYF
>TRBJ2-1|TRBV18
CASSPGLESSHEQFF
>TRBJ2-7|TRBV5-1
CASSEDRHPSYEQYF
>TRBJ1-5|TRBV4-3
CASSQELLARWADNLQPQHF
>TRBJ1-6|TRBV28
CASRRRPDSPLHF
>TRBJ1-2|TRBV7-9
CASSLTRSDRVGGYTF
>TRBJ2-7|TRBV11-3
CASSSSPYEQYF
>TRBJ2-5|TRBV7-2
CASSLSGGETQYF
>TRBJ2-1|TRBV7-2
CASSSGATAKEEQFF
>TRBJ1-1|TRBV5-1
CASSWGAVNTEAFF
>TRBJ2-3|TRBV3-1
CASTQRLAGDSGTDTQYF
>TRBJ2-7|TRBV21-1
CASSKSRPSSYEQYF
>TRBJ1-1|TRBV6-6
CASRVSLNTEAFF
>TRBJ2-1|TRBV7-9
CASSSSGSLGNEQFF
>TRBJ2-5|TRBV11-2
CATSASQETQYF
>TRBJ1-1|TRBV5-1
CASSLGASGQYTEAFF
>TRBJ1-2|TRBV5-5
CASSVLPYGYTF
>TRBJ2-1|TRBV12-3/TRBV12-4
CASSLVPAGVSYNEQFF
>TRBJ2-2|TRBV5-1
CASSPGFNTGELFF
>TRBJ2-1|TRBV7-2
CASSLAVDGDEQFF
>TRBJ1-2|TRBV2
CASRAYGTATLEGYTF
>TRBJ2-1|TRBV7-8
CASSLGSGGGYNEQFF
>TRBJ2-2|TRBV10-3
CAISEMGAGELFF
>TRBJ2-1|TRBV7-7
CASSLTSGVYEQFF
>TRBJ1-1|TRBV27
CASSALTGSVTEAFF